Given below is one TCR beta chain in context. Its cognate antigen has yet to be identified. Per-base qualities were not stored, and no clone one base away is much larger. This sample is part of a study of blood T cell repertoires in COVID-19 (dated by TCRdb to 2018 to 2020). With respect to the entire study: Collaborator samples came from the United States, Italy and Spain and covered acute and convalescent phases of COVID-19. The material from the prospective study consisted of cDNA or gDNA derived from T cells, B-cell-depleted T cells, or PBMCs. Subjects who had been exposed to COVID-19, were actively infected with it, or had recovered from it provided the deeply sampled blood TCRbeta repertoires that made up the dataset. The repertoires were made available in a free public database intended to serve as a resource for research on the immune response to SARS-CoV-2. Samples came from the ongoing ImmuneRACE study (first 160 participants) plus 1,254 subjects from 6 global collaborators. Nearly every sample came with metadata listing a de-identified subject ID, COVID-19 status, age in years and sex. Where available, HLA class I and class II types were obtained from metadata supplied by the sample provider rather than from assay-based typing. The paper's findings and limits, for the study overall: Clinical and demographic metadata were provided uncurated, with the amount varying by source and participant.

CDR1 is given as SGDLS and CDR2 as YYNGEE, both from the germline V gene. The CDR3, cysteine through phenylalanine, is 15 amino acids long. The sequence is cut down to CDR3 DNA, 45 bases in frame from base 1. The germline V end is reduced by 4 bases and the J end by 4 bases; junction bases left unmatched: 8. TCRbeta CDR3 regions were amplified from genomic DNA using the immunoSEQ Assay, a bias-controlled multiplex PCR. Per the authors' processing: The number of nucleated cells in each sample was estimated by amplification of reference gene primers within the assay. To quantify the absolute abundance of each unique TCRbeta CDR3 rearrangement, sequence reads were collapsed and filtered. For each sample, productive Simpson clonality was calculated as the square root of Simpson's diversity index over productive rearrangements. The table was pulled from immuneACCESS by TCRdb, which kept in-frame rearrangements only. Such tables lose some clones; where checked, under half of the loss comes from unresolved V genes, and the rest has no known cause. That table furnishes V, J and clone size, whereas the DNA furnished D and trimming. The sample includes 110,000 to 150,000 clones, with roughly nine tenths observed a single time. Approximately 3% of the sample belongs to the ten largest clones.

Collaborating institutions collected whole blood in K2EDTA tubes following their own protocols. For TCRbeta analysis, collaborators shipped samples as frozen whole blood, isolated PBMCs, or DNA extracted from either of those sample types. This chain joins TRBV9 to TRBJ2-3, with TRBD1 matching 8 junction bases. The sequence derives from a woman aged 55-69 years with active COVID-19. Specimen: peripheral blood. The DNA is TGTGCCAGCAGCTTTCGGACAGGGAAGGCAGATACGCAGTATTTT. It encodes CASSFRTGKADTQYF. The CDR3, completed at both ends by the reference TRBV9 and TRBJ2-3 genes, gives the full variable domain DSGVTQTPKHLITATGQRVTLRCSPRSGDLSVYWYQQSLDQGLQFLIQYYNGEERAKGNILERFSAQQFPDLHSELNLSSLELGDSALYFCASSFRTGKADTQYFGPGTRLTVL.